The 9 T cell receptor beta chains below were found in one sample sequenced in a study of blood T cells in healthy people across ages. Primed by a sample-barcoded 5' primer and a J-beta primer mix, a second PCR proceeded for 7 to 11 cycles. TCRdb passed the 5' RACE reads through MiXCR, listing each CDR3 protein once. There are roughly 1,800,000 distinct CDR3 sequences in the sample; around half occur only once, and 2.1% lies in the top ten. The material sequenced was blood. These receptors came from a woman between 40 and 55 years old in good health.

The chain has TRBV7-9 and TRBJ2-6; 7 nucleotides match TRBD1. Germline V lookup: CDR1 SEHNR, CDR2 FQNEAQ (reference sequence). This CDR3 has 17 amino acids. V was pared by 4 bases and J by 0 bases, with 6 bases of the junction left unmatched. The CDR3: CASSSPTGRSGANVLTF. The DNA for the CDR3 is TGTGCCAGCAGCTCGCCGACAGGGCGCTCTGGGGCCAACGTCCTGACTTTC.

V is TRBV12-3 or TRBV12-4 and J is TRBJ2-7; D may be TRBD2 (6 bases). The ends were cut back, 6 bases at V and 3 bases at J, with 15 bases in the middle. The CDR3 sequence is 14 residues long. CDR3 loop: CASRRPGGYYEQYF. CDR3 bases: TGTGCCAGCAGACGTCCAGGAGGGTACTACGAGCAGTACTTC.

The CDR3 DNA is TGTGCCAGCAGAGACCCAAAGGGAATTGGGCAAGAGACCCAGTACTTC. It is translated as CASRDPKGIGQETQYF. The rearrangement joins TRBV6-2 or TRBV6-3 to TRBJ2-5, with D hard to call. The CDR3 has 16 residues. The germline V gene has CDR1 MNHEY and CDR2 SVGEGT. V was clipped by 6 bases and J by 2 bases, with 19 bases between them.

Of note for this clonotype: A much more abundant neighbour one base away suggests this may be a read error. The chain employs TRBV29-1 and TRBJ2-1; 9 bases line up with TRBD2. V trimming: 7 bases; J trimming: 4 bases; junction bases outside the gene matches: 20. The CDR3 is made up of 18 amino acids. CDR1 and CDR2 from the germline V gene are SQVTM and ANQGSEA. The CDR3 loop is CSAIHFRSGGRVYNEQFF. CDR3 coding DNA: TGCAGCGCCATACATTTTAGGAGCGGGGGGCGGGTATACAATGAGCAGTTCTTC.

The chain's CDR3 is CASSLRVGGISDTQYF. For the CDR3, the DNA is TGTGCCAGCAGCTTACGGGTCGGGGGTATCTCGGATACGCAGTATTTT. The chain couples TRBV7-2 to TRBJ2-3; D may be TRBD2 (6 bases). V was pared by 2 bases and J by 6 bases, with 18 bases between. Germline V gene data show CDR1 as SGHTA and CDR2 as FQGNSA. The CDR3 is 16 amino acids.

The chain joins TRBV15 to TRBJ2-1, with D perhaps being TRBD1 or TRBD2 (5 bases each). V was cut by 4 bases and J by 4 bases, with 14 bases left in between. The CDR3 covers 15 residues. Germline V gene sequence: CDR1 LNHNV, CDR2 YYDKDF (reference sequence). The CDR3 region has the DNA TGTGCCACCAGCATCTTGGGACGGGCTTACAATGAGCAGTTCTTC. Protein: CATSILGRAYNEQFF.

This clonotype appeared once. V gene TRBV24-1 combines with J gene TRBJ2-5; D ambiguous. This CDR3 contains 12 residues. Germline V lookup: CDR1 KGHDR, CDR2 SFDVKD. The V and J ends lost 5 bases and 1 base respectively, with 4 bases between them. CDR3 amino acids: CATSGFQETQYF. The CDR3 bases are TGTGCCACCAGTGGCTTCCAAGAGACCCAGTACTTC.

The genes are TRBV5-1 and TRBJ1-5; D is unclear. This CDR3 contains 15 residues. V dropped 4 bases and J dropped 2 bases, with 13 bases sitting between them. The germline gives CDR1 SGHRS, CDR2 YFSETQ. The CDR3 protein is CASSDPFGGNQPQHF. CDR3 DNA: TGCGCCAGCAGCGACCCATTTGGCGGCAATCAGCCCCAGCATTTT. Complete variable domain (other parts from reference TRBV5-1 and TRBJ1-5): KAGVTQTPRYLIKTRGQQVTLSCSPISGHRSVSWYQQTPGQGLQFLFEYFSETQRNKGNFPGRFSGRQFSNSRSEMNVSTLELGDSALYLCASSDPFGGNQPQHFGDGTRLSIL.

This clonotype has a handful of counts. The CDR3 loop reads CASSLIGQGAHTQYF. CDR3 sequence (DNA): TGTGCCAGCAGCTTAATAGGGCAGGGGGCGCATACGCAGTATTTT. The chain combines TRBV7-3 with TRBJ2-3; the match to TRBD1 covers 8 bases. The CDR3 sequence is 15 residues long. V was pared by 1 base and J by 7 bases, with 7 bases of the junction left unmatched. The germline V gene has CDR1 SGHTA and CDR2 FQGTGA.